This TCR beta chain is drawn from a study of T cell clonotyping in hematopoietic cell transplantation. General study points: Recipient TCR diversity dropped after transplant; expanded clonotypes rose from day 30 to 180. Cells were unsorted, so CD4 and CD8 contributions were not separated.

Data came from immunoSEQ multiplex PCR; TCRdb stores just in-frame clones and leaves some out. Of roughly 6,400 clones listed, 95% to 97% are singletons. Described time point: recipient sample about 28 days before transplant, after cytoreduction. On this clone itself: Its antigen is undetermined.

V lost 6 bases and J 2 bases, leaving 8 bases between the germline ends. The germline V gene has CDR1 MNHEY and CDR2 SVGAGI. The CDR3 contains 12 residues. This receptor was obtained from a man aged 70 or older with acute myeloid leukemia. Some clones in this sample may be carry-over from other donors' samples. The sequenced sample was peripheral blood mononuclear cells, obtained before stem cell transplant. V is TRBV6-5 and J is TRBJ2-7; the D is unclear. CDR3: CASSPGPYEQYF. The CDR3 bases are TGTGCCAGCAGCCCCGGACCCTACGAGCAGTACTTC.